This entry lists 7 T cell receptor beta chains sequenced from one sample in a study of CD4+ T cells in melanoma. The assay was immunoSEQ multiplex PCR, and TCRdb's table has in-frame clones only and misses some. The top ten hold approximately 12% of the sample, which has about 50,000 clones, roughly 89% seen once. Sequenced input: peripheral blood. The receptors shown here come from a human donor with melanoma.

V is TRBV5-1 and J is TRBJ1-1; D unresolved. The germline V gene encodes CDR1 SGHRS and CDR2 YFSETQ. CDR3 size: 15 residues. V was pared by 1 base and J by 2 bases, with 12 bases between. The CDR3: CASSLYAGSNTEAFF. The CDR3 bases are TGCGCCAGCAGCTTGTATGCAGGCTCAAACACTGAAGCTTTCTTT.

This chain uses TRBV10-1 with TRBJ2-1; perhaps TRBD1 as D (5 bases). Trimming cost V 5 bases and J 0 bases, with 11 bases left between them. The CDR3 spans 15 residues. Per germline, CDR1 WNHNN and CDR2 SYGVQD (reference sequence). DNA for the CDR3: TGCGCCAGCAGTCAGGGTCCCAGCTCCTACAATGAGCAGTTCTTC. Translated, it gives CASSQGPSSYNEQFF.

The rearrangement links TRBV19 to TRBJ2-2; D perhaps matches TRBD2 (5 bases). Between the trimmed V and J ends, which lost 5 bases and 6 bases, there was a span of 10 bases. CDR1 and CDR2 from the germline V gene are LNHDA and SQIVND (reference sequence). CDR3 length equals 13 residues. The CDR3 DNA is TGTGCCAGTAGTTCCGTGGAGGCCGGGGAGCTGTTTTTT. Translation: CASSSVEAGELFF.

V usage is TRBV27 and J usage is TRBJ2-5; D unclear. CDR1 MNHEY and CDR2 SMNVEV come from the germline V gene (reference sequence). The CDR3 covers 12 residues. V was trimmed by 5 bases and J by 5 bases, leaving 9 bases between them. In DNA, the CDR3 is TGTGCCAGCAGTAAGACGGGTGAGACCCAGTACTTC. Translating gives CASSKTGETQYF.

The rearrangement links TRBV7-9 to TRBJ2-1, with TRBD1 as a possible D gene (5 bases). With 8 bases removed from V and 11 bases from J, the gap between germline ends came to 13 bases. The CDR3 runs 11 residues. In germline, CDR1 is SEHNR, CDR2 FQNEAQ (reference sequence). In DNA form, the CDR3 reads TGTGCCAGCGGGCAGGGCGAGAAGCAGTTCTTC. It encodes CASGQGEKQFF. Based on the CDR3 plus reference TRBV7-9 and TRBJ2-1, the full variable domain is DTGVSQNPRHKITKRGQNVTFRCDPISEHNRLYWYRQTLGQGPEFLTYFQNEAQLEKSRLLSDRFSAERPKGSFSTLEIQRTEQGDSAMYLCASGQGEKQFFGPGTRLTVL.

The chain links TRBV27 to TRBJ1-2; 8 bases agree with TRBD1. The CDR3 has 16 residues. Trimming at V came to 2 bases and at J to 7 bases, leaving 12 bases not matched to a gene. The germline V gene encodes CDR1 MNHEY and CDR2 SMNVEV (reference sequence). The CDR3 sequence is CASSLTPGAGGGGYTF. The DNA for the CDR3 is TGTGCCAGCAGTTTAACCCCCGGGGCAGGGGGCGGTGGCTACACCTTC.

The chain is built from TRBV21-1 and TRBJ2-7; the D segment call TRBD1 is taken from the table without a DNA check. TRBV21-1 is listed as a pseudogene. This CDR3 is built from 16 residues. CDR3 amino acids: CASSRPETSYAYEQYF. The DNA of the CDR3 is TGTGCCAGCAGCCGGCCTGAGACAAGCTACGCCTACGAGCAGTACTTC.